A single T cell receptor beta chain is shown here with its context. V dropped 5 bases and J dropped 3; count of bases not matched to a gene: 7. CDR3 length: 15 residues. CDR1 is MNHNS, CDR2 SASEGT, per germline. These data are taken from a study of cytomegalovirus exposure and HLA in healthy donors. Amplification used 60 Vbeta primers and 13 Jbeta primers. The table came from immunoSEQ multiplex PCR; TCRdb's copy has only in-frame clones and leaves some out. Seen here are about 180,000 clones, less than 80% observed once, and the top ten hold 0.69%. Sequencing used PBMCs. This chain joins TRBV6-1 and TRBJ2-7, with 10 bases lining up with TRBD1. This TCR was sampled from a woman in her thirties or forties in good health and CMV-seronegative. This CDR3 is CASSTWGQGIYEQYF. The CDR3 coding sequence is TGTGCCAGCAGTACCTGGGGACAGGGGATCTACGAGCAGTACTTC.